This TCR beta chain was identified in a study of monozygotic twins with inflammatory bowel disease. Study-wide points: The study found lower TCRbeta diversity (inverse Simpson) in IBD patients than in healthy co-twins.

The germline gives CDR1 DFQATT, CDR2 SNEGSKA (reference sequence). CDR3 length equals 14 residues. About this clonotype: Its antigen is not known.

The input for each TCR library was 3,000 to 3,500 ng of total RNA. Generation of cDNA took place in eight separate reactions per sample. One entry per CDR3 protein, without DNA, is what TCRdb gives after re-calling the 5' RACE reads. This sample's table has some 330,000 distinct CDR3 sequences. The V gene is TRBV20-1, the J gene TRBJ2-5; absent DNA, TCRdb's TRBD2 call cannot be checked. The specimen sequenced was blood. The receptor comes from a human donor with ulcerative colitis or Crohn's disease, or a healthy co-twin of an affected twin (not recorded which). CDR3 amino acids: CSARVSGRGETQYF.